The following is a TCR beta chain sequence with its context. The target antigen is unknown. Blood replicates held 0.5 ug DNA, tumor or normal breast 1.5 ug, two each. Data came from immunoSEQ multiplex PCR; TCRdb stores just in-frame clones and leaves some out. This sample has 70,000 or so clones; 75% to 90% occur once, and the top ten carry 4% to 5%. The sample originates from a study of early stage breast cancer tumors. Turning to the study itself: Seven or eight ER+/PR+/HER2- tumors were invasive ductal; a few were invasive lobular.

J gave up 4 bases and V 3 bases, and 6 bases lay outside the gene matches. The germline V gene encodes CDR1 SGHAT and CDR2 FQNNGV. This CDR3 has 14 residues. Findings and limits, study-wide: Bulk DNA sequencing of unsorted cells missed chain pairing and markers. In about 90% of the 16 patients, blood comparison separated tumor from normal breast.

This TCR came from a middle-aged person with breast cancer. The chain has TRBV11-2 and TRBJ2-7, with 7 bases lining up with TRBD1. The sample comprised blood. CDR3 residues: CASSFNRDRYEQYF. The CDR3 coding sequence is TGTGCCAGCAGCTTCAACCGGGACAGATACGAGCAGTACTTC.